This is a list of T cell receptor beta chains from one sample in a study of cytomegalovirus exposure and HLA in healthy donors. Sequencing used immunoSEQ multiplex PCR; TCRdb keeps in-frame clones, though not all of them. This sample has about 130,000 clones, with 60% to 80% found just once. Material for sequencing was PBMCs. The source is a female donor in good health and CMV-seronegative. Both conserved end residues are part of each CDR3. Fields, in order: V gene, D gene, clone size, J gene, CDR3 DNA, CDR3 protein. The D gene is left open where the match is weak. Clone size appears in some rows only: once, few, many, or a class for an expanded clone.

>TRBV2|TRBD1|NA|TRBJ1-2
TGTGCCAGCAGAGACAGGGCTTACATTAACTATGGCTACACCTTC
CASRDRAYINYGYTF
>TRBV7-9|TRBD2|NA|TRBJ2-7
TGTGCCAGCAGCTTAGTCTCTCCTAGCGGGAGGTTCGAGCAGTACTTC
CASSLVSPSGRFEQYF
>TRBV7-2|NA|NA|TRBJ1-1
TGTGCCAGCAGGCGGGATTCGGAGGTCCCTGAAGCTTTCTTT
CASRRDSEVPEAFF
>TRBV19|TRBD2|NA|TRBJ2-5
TGTGCCAGTAGTGGGACTAGCGGGAGCGAGACCCAGTACTTC
CASSGTSGSETQYF
>TRBV28|NA|NA|TRBJ1-2
TGTGCCAGCAGTAGGACAGTGAATAACTATGGCTACACCTTC
CASSRTVNNYGYTF
>TRBV5-1|NA|NA|TRBJ2-3
TGCGCCAGCAGCTCGGGACACCCACGGACAGATACGCAGTATTTT
CASSSGHPRTDTQYF
>TRBV11-2|TRBD1|NA|TRBJ2-1
TGTGCCAGCAGCTCCCCCAGGGGGAGCTCCTACAATGAGCAGTTCTTC
CASSSPRGSSYNEQFF
>TRBV11-2|NA|NA|TRBJ2-6
TGTGCCAGCAGCCAGGGCGCCAACGTCCTGACTTTC
CASSQGANVLTF
>TRBV28|TRBD2|once|TRBJ2-4
TGTGCCAGCAGTCTCCAGCGCGGGGGAAACATTCAGTACTTC
CASSLQRGGNIQYF
>TRBV2|NA|NA|TRBJ2-7
TGTGCCAGCAGTCCTTACTACGAGCAGTACTTC
CASSPYYEQYF
>TRBV25-1|NA|NA|TRBJ2-7
TGTGCCAGCAGTGAAATGGTGGGGCGCGAGCAGTACTTC
CASSEMVGREQYF
>TRBV28|TRBD1|NA|TRBJ1-5
TGTGCCAGCAGTTTACCCGGGACAGGGGATAGCAATCAGCCCCAGCATTTT
CASSLPGTGDSNQPQHF
>TRBV6-5|NA|NA|TRBJ2-7
TGTGCCAGCAGTTACGAACTCCTCGGCGAGCAGTACTTC
CASSYELLGEQYF
>TRBV29-1|NA|once|TRBJ1-2
TGCAGCGTTTTACCAGGGGCAGCTAACTATGGCTACACCTTC
CSVLPGAANYGYTF
>TRBV5-1|TRBD2|NA|TRBJ2-2
TGCGCCAGCAGCTTCAGACTAGCGGGACAAACCGGGGAGCTGTTTTTT
CASSFRLAGQTGELFF
>TRBV5-1|NA|once|TRBJ2-1
TGCGCCAGCAGCTTGGTACTGCGGGAGCAGTTCTTC
CASSLVLREQFF
>TRBV29-1|TRBD1|NA|TRBJ2-5
TGCAGCGGTTTCAGGGGGCTGAAGGAGACCCAGTACTTC
CSGFRGLKETQYF
>TRBV18|TRBD1|few|TRBJ2-7
TGTGCCAGCTCACCTAGGGACAGCTCCTACGAGCAGTACTTC
CASSPRDSSYEQYF
>TRBV6-5|NA|NA|TRBJ1-3
TGTGCCAGCAGTTACGTGGGAGAGGCTGGAAACACCATATATTTT
CASSYVGEAGNTIYF
>TRBV11-2|TRBD2|few|TRBJ2-1
TGTGCCAGCAGCCGACTAGCGGGAGAGGTGTTCTTC
CASSRLAGEVFF
>TRBV18|NA|few|TRBJ1-6
TGTGCCAGCTCACCGGACATTAATAATTCACCCCTCCACTTT
CASSPDINNSPLHF
>TRBV7-9|NA|few|TRBJ2-1
TGTGCCAGCAGGCCCGGGGGCAATGAGCAGTTCTTC
CASRPGGNEQFF
>TRBV7-9|TRBD1|NA|TRBJ2-1
TGTGCCAGCAGCTTAGTAGGAGGACAGGGGGAAGAGCAGTTCTTC
CASSLVGGQGEEQFF
>TRBV5-6|TRBD1|NA|TRBJ2-7
TGTGCCAACAGCTTCCAGGGGGCCCAGCAGTACTTC
CANSFQGAQQYF
>TRBV2|NA|NA|TRBJ1-1
TGTGCCAGCGGGAGAGGAACGGAGAACACTGAAGCTTTCTTT
CASGRGTENTEAFF
>TRBV28|NA|NA|TRBJ2-7
TGTGCCAGCAGTTTAATGGCGACAGGCTACGAGCAGTACTTC
CASSLMATGYEQYF
>TRBV27|NA|NA|TRBJ2-7
TGTGCCAGCAGTTTTAACGAGCAGTACTTC
CASSFNEQYF
>TRBV6-6|TRBD2|NA|TRBJ2-7
TGTGCCAGCAGTTACTCGGGCACTAGCGGACACTACGAGCAGTACTTC
CASSYSGTSGHYEQYF
>TRBV4-1|TRBD1|NA|TRBJ2-7
TGCGCCAGCAGCCTCCGAGCCGGGACAGGGGGCTACGAGCAGTACTTC
CASSLRAGTGGYEQYF
>TRBV4-1|TRBD2|NA|TRBJ2-5
TGCGCCAGCAGCCAAGATGGAATGGGAGGGGAGGAGACCCAGTACTTC
CASSQDGMGGEETQYF
>TRBV7-2|NA|NA|TRBJ1-5
TGTGCCAGCAGCTCCCAGGGGAATCAGCCCCAGCATTTT
CASSSQGNQPQHF
>TRBV28|NA|NA|TRBJ1-4
TGTGCCAGCAGTTTCGGGGGGCGACGTGAAAAACTGTTTTTT
CASSFGGRREKLFF
>TRBV11-3|NA|NA|TRBJ2-1
TGTGCCAGCAGCTTCCTTGGTGCGGTGGATGAGCAGTTCTTC
CASSFLGAVDEQFF
>TRBV7-6|TRBD2|NA|TRBJ2-5
TGTGCCAGCAGCCCCGGCCTAGCGGGAGTCCAAGAGACCCAGTACTTC
CASSPGLAGVQETQYF
>TRBV5-1|NA|NA|TRBJ2-7
TGCGCCAGCAGCTTCTCTTATGGACAGCTCTACGAGCAGTACTTC
CASSFSYGQLYEQYF